Listed below are T cell receptor beta chains from one sample, sequenced in a study of CD8 T cells in ankylosing spondylitis. TCRdb passed the 5' RACE reads through MiXCR, listing each CDR3 protein once. The repertoire has about 150,000 distinct CDR3 sequences, roughly 30% of them found once; the top ten carry about 5.5%. Sequenced input: synovial fluid, either unsorted or a sorted T cell fraction (not recorded which). All receptors come from a male donor with ankylosing spondylitis. Both conserved end residues are part of each CDR3.

cdr3_length j_call v_call cdr3_aa
17 TRBJ2-4 TRBV6-1 CASSPRGTGLAKNIQYF
16 TRBJ2-3 TRBV21-1 CASCQLTGGKADTQYF
14 TRBJ1-1 TRBV18 CASSGTGTNTEAFF
15 TRBJ2-7 TRBV27 CASSLSSGRSYEQYF
14 TRBJ2-7 TRBV7-3 CASSLSVTIYEQYF
14 TRBJ2-3 TRBV5-1 CASSFGGPEDTQYF
17 TRBJ2-2 TRBV12-3/TRBV12-4 CASRGMTGGANTGELFF
11 TRBJ2-1 TRBV6-5 CASKADNEQFF
14 TRBJ1-5 TRBV5-1 CASSLGDKGQPQHF
14 TRBJ1-1 TRBV20-1 CSATTDSRNTEAFF
14 TRBJ1-1 TRBV11-3 CASSFLGGGTEAFF
13 TRBJ2-7 TRBV5-1 CASSLARAYEQYF
14 TRBJ1-1 TRBV7-2 CASSLGGAFTEAFF
16 TRBJ2-7 TRBV3-1 CASSPQLTSGPYEQYF
13 TRBJ1-5 TRBV20-1 CSARPGYNQPQHF
14 TRBJ1-6 TRBV11-2 CASSGRTGHSPLHF
14 TRBJ1-5 TRBV20-1 CSARYSHSNQPQHF
15 TRBJ2-7 TRBV25-1 CASSEPGLAGSEQYF
15 TRBJ2-3 TRBV7-2 CASSLVRLSTDTQYF
13 TRBJ1-5 TRBV20-1 CSARPQGNQPQHF
16 TRBJ1-1 TRBV5-1 CASSLVPQGGNTEAFF
13 TRBJ2-1 TRBV28 CASSPGPNREQFF
15 TRBJ2-6 TRBV12-3/TRBV12-4 CASRVQYSGANVLTF
15 TRBJ2-2 TRBV2 CASKTSGSNTGELFF
16 TRBJ2-1 TRBV5-1 CASSSRTLTLYNEQFF
15 TRBJ2-1 TRBV5-5 CASSFGQREYNEQFF
15 TRBJ2-1 TRBV12-3/TRBV12-4 CASRTGTVSYNEQFF
14 TRBJ2-1 TRBV10-3 CAVRVAGSYNEQFF
15 TRBJ2-3 TRBV20-1 CSAELAGDGTDTQYF
17 TRBJ1-2 TRBV6-2/TRBV6-3 CASSSTRGGVGNYGYTF
10 TRBJ2-5 TRBV20-1 CSAKFETQYF
15 TRBJ2-3 TRBV5-1 CASSGRTRVVDTQYF
16 TRBJ1-4 TRBV12-3/TRBV12-4 CASSSGTGATNEKLFF
12 TRBJ2-1 TRBV30 CAWSKQGSEQFF
17 TRBJ1-6 TRBV18 CASSPLGAGGYNSPLHF
14 TRBJ2-3 TRBV25-1 CASSEGGFTDTQYF
15 TRBJ2-7 TRBV6-1 CASSEPGTGIYEQYF
17 TRBJ2-1 TRBV5-4 CASSLTSGALFYNEQFF
16 TRBJ1-4 TRBV20-1 CSASGPGQGRGEKLFF
14 TRBJ2-5 TRBV27 CASARLAGEETQYF